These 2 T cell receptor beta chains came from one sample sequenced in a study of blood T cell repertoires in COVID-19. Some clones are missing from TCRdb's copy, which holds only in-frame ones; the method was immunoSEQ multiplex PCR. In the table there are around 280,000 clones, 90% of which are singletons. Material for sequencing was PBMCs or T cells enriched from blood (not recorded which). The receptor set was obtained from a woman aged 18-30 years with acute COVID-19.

CDR3: CASTPRRTSGLEQYF. As DNA, the CDR3 is TGTGCCAGCACCCCACGCCGGACTAGCGGGCTCGAGCAGTACTTC. The J gene is TRBJ2-7, the V gene TRBV6-6; 11 nucleotides align to TRBD2. Trimming removed 7 bases from V and 6 bases from J; junction bases left unmatched: 11. The CDR3 is 15 amino acids. The germline CDR1 and CDR2 sequences are MNHNY and SVGAGI (reference sequence).

CDR3 nucleotide sequence: TGTGCCAGCTCACCACGGTCAGGCAGGGGCTCCTACGAGCAGTACTTC. It translates to CASSPRSGRGSYEQYF. The chain has TRBV18 and TRBJ2-7; a weak D match, TRBD1 (6 bases). CDR3 size: 16 residues. Trimming took 1 base from V and 0 from J, leaving 13 bases between them. CDR1 is KGHSH and CDR2 is LQKENI in the germline V gene.